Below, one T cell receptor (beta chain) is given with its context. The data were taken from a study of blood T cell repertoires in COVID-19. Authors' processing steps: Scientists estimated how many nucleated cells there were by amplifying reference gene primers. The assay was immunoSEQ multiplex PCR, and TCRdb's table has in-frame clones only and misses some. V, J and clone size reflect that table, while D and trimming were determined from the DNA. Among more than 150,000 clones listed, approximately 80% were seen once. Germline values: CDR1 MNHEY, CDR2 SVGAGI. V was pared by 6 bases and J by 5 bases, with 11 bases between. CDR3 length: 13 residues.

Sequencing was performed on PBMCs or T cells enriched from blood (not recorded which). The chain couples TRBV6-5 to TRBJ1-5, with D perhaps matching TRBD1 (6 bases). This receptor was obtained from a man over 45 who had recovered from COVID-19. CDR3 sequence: CASSNGQHQPQHF. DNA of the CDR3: TGTGCCAGCAGCAATGGACAGCATCAGCCCCAGCATTTT.